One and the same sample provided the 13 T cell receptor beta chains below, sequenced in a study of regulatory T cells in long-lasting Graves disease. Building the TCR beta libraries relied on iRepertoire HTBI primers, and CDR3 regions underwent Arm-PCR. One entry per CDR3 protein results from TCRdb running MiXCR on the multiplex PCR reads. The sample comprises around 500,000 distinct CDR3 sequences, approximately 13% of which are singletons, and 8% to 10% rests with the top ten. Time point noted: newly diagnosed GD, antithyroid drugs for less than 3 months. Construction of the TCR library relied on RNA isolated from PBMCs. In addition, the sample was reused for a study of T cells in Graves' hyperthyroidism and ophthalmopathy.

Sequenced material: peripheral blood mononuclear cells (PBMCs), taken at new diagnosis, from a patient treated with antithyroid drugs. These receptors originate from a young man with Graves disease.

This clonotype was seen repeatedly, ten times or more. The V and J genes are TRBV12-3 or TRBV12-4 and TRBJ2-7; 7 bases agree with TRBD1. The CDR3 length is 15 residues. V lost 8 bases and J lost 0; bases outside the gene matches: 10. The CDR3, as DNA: TGTGCCAGCGCTCCTCCCGGGACAGTCTCCTACGAGCAGTACTTC. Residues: CASAPPGTVSYEQYF.

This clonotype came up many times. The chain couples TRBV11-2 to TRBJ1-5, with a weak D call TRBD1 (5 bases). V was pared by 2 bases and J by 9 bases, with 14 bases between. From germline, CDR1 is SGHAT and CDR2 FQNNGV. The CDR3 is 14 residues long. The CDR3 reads CASSLISGGGPQHF. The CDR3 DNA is TGTGCCAGCAGCTTAATCTCTGGTGGGGGGCCCCAGCATTTT.

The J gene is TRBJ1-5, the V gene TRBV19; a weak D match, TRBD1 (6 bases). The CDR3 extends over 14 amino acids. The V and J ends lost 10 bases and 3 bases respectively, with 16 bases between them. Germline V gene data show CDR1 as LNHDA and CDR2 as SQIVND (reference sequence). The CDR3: CATQNRDLNQPQHF. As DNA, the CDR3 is TGTGCCACCCAAAACAGGGATCTCAATCAGCCCCAGCATTTT.

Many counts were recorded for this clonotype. CDR3 sequence (DNA): TGTGCCAGCAGCTTAGTAGGGGGACAGAGGCAAGAGACCCAGTACTTC. Encoded protein: CASSLVGGQRQETQYF. The chain links TRBV11-2 to TRBJ2-5; TRBD1 matches at 7 bases. Germline loops: CDR1 SGHAT, CDR2 FQNNGV. V dropped 1 base and J dropped 2; count of bases not matched to a gene: 7. The CDR3 runs 16 residues.

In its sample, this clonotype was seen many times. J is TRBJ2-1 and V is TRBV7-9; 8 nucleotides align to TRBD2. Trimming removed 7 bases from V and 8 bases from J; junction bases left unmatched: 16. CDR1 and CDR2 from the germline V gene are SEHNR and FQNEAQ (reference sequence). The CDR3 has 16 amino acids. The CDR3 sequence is CASTQGLAAPRDEQFF. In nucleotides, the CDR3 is TGTGCCAGCACTCAAGGACTAGCCGCCCCTCGGGATGAGCAGTTCTTC.

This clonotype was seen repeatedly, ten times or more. CDR3 in amino acids: CSATWTSGISDTQYF. In DNA form, the CDR3 reads TGCAGTGCTACATGGACTAGCGGGATTTCAGATACGCAGTATTTT. The rearrangement joins TRBV20-1 to TRBJ2-3; 12 positions match TRBD2. In germline, CDR1 is DFQATT, CDR2 SNEGSKA (reference sequence). J lost 4 bases, V lost 4 bases, and 6 bases had no gene match. CDR3 length: 15 amino acids.

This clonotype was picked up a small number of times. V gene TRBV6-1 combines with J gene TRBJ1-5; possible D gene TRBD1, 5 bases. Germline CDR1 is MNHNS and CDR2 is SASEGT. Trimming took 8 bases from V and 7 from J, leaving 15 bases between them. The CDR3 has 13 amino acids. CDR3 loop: CASLRGDRQPQHF. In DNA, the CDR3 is TGTGCCAGCTTGAGAGGGGATAGGCAGCCCCAGCATTTT.

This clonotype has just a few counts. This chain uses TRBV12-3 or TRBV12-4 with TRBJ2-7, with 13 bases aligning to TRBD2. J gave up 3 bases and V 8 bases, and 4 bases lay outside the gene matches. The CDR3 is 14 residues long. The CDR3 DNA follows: TGTGCCAGCGGGGGACTAGCGGGAAACTACGAGCAGTACTTC. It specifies CASGGLAGNYEQYF.

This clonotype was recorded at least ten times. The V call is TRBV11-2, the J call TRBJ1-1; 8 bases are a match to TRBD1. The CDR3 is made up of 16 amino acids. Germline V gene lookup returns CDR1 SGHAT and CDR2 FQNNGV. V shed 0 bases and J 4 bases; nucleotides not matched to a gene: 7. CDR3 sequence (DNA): TGTGCCAGCAGCTTAGAGCGGACAGGGCGAAGCACTGAAGCTTTCTTT. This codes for CASSLERTGRSTEAFF.

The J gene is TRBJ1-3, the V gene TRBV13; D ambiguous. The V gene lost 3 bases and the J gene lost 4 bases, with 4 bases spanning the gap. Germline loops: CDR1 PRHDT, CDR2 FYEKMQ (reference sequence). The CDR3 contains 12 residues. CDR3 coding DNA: TGTGCCAGCAGCTTCTGGGGAAACACCATATATTTT. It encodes CASSFWGNTIYF.

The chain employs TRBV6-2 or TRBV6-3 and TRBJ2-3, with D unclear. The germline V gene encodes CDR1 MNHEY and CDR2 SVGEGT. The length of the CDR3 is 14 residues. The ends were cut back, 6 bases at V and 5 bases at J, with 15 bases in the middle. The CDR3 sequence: CASSGTSTLDTQYF. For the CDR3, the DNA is TGTGCCAGCAGCGGTACGTCGACCCTAGATACGCAGTATTTT.

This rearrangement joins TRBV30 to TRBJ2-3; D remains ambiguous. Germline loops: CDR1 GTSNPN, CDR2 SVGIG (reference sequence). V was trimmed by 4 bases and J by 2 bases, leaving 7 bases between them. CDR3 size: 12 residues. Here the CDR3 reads CAWNRNTDTQYF. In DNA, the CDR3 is TGTGCCTGGAATAGGAACACAGATACGCAGTATTTT.

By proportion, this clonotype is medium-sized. CDR3 amino acids: CASSVGTAEAFF. The CDR3 DNA sequence: TGTGCCAGCAGCGTTGGGACGGCTGAAGCTTTCTTT. V is TRBV13 and J is TRBJ1-1; possible D gene TRBD1, 5 bases. The CDR3 runs to 12 residues. Germline V gene data show CDR1 as PRHDT and CDR2 as FYEKMQ (reference sequence). Trimming stripped 5 bases from V and 6 bases from J, with 10 bases between.